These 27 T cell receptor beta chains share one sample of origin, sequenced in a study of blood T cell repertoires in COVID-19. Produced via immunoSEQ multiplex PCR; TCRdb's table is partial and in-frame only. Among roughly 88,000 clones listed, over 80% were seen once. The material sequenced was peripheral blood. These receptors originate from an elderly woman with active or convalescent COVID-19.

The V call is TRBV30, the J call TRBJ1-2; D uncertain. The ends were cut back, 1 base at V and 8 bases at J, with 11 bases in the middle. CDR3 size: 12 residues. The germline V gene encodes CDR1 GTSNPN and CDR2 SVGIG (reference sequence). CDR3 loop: CAWSGEGLGYTF. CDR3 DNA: TGTGCCTGGAGTGGCGAGGGCTTGGGCTACACCTTC.

The CDR3 loop is CASSHPGATNEKLFF. The CDR3 nucleotides are TGCGCCAGCAGCCATCCGGGGGCAACTAATGAAAAACTGTTTTTT. This chain connects TRBV4-3 to TRBJ1-4; weak D call: TRBD1 (5 bases). V gave up 3 bases and J gave up 0 bases, with 8 bases separating them. The germline gives CDR1 LGHNA, CDR2 YSLEER. The CDR3 contains 15 residues.

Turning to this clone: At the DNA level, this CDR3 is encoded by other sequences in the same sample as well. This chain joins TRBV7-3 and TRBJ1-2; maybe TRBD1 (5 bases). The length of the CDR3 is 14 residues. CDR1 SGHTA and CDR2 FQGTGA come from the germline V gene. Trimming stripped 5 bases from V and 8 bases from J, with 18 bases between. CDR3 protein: CASSGTGDGRGYTF. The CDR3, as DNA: TGTGCCAGCAGCGGGACGGGGGACGGGCGGGGCTACACCTTC.

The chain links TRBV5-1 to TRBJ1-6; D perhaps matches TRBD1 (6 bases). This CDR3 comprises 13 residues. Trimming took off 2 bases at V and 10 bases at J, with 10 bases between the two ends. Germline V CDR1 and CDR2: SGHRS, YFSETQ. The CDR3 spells CASSFEGESPLHF. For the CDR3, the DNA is TGCGCCAGCAGCTTCGAGGGGGAATCACCCCTCCACTTT.

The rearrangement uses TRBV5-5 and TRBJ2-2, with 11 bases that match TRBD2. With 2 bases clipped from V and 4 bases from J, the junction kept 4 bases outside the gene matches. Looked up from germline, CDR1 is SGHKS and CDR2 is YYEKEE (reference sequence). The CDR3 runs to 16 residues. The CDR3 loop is CASSLVTSGVTGELFF. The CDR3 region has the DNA TGTGCCAGCAGCTTAGTGACTAGCGGGGTCACCGGGGAGCTGTTTTTT.

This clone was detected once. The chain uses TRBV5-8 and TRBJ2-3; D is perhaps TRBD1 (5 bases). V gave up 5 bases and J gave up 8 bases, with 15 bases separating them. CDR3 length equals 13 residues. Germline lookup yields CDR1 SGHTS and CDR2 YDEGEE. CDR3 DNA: TGTGCCAGCAGTCCACAGGATGTGGGTACGCAGTATTTT. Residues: CASSPQDVGTQYF.

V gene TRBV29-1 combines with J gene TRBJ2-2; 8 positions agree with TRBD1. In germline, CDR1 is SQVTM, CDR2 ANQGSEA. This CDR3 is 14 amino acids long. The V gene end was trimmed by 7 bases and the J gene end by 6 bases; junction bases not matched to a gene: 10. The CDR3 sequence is CSADPGQGAGELFF. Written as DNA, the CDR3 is TGCAGCGCTGATCCCGGACAGGGTGCCGGGGAGCTGTTTTTT.

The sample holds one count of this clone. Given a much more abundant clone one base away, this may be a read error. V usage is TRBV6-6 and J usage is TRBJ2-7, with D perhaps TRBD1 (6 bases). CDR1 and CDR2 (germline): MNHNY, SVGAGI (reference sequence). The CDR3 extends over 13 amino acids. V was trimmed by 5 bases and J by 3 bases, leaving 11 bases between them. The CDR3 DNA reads TGTGCCAGCAGTCCGGACAGTTTCTACGAGCAGTACTTC. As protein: CASSPDSFYEQYF.

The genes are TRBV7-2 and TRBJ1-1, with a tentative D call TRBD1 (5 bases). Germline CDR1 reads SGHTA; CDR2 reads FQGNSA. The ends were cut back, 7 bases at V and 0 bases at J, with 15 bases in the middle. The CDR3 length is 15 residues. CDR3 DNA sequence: TGTGCCAGCACTATGGAGGGAGGGGTGAACACTGAAGCTTTCTTT. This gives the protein CASTMEGGVNTEAFF.

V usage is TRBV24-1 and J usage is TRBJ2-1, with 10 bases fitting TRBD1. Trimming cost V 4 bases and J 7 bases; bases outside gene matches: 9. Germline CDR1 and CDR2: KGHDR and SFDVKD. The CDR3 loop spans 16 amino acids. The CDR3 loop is CATSDHPGQGSNEQFF. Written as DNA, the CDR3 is TGTGCCACCAGTGACCACCCGGGACAGGGGAGTAATGAGCAGTTCTTC.

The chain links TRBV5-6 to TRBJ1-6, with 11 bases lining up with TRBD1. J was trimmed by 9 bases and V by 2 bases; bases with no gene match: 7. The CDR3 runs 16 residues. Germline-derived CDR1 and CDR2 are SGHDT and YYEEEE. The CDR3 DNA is TGTGCCAGCAGCTTCCCAGGGGGACAGGGGGGTTCACCCCTCCACTTT. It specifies CASSFPGGQGGSPLHF.

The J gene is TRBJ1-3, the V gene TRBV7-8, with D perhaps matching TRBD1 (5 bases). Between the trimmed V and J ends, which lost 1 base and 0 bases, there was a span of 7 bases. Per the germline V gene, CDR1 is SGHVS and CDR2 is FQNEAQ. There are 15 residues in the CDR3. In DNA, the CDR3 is TGTGCCAGCAGCTTAGACAGGTTCTCTGGAAACACCATATATTTT. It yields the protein CASSLDRFSGNTIYF.

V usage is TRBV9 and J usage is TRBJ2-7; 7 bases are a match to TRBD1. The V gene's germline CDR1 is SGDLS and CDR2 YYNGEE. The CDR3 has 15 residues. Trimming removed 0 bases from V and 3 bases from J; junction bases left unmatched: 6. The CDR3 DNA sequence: TGTGCCAGCAGCGTAGATCCGGGACAGTACTACGAGCAGTACTTC. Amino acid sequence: CASSVDPGQYYEQYF.

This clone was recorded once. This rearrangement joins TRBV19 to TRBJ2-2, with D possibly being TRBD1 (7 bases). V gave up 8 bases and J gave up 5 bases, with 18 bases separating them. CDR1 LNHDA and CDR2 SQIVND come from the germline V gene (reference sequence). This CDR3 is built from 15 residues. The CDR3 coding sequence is TGTGCCAGTGAGTCTGGAGGGGGCAAAACCGGGGAGCTGTTTTTT. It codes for CASESGGGKTGELFF.

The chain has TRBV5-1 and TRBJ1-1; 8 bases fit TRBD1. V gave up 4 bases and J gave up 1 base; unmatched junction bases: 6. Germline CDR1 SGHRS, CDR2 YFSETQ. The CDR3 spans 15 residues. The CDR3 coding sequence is TGCGCCAGCAGCGCGACAGGGGCCAGGAACACTGAAGCTTTCTTT. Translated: CASSATGARNTEAFF.

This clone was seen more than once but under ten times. The CDR3 is CASSSRLTSTDTQYF. CDR3 DNA: TGTGCCAGTAGCTCCCGACTCACTAGCACAGATACGCAGTATTTT. The rearrangement uses TRBV19 and TRBJ2-3; no reliable D call. The V end was cut by 6 bases, the J end by 0 bases, with 13 bases between. Germline V CDR1 and CDR2: LNHDA, SQIVND (reference sequence). CDR3 size: 15 residues.

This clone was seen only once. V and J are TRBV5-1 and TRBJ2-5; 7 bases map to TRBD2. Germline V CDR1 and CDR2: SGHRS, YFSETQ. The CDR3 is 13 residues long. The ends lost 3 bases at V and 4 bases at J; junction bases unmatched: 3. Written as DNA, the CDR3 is TGCGCCAGCAGCTCGCCGGGGGGAGAGACCCAGTACTTC. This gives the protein CASSSPGGETQYF.

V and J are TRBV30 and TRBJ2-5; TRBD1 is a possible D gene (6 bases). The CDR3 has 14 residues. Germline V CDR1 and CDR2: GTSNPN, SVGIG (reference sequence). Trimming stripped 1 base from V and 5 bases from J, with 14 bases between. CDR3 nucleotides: TGTGCCTGGAGTGGGGGGACAAGTGGGGAGACCCAGTACTTC. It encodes CAWSGGTSGETQYF.

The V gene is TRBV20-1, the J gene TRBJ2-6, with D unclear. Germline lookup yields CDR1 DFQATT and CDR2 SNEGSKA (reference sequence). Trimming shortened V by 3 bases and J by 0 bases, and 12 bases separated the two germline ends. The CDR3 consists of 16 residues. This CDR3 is CSASVYGNSGANVLTF. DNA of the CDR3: TGCAGTGCTAGTGTGTACGGTAACTCTGGGGCCAACGTCCTGACTTTC.

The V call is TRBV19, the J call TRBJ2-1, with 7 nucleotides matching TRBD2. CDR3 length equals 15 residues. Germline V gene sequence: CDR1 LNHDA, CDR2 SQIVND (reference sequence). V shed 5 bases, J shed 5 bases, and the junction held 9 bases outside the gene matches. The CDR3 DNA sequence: TGTGCCAGTAGTCTCCAAACCCGGGGGGACAATGAGCAGTTCTTC. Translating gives CASSLQTRGDNEQFF.

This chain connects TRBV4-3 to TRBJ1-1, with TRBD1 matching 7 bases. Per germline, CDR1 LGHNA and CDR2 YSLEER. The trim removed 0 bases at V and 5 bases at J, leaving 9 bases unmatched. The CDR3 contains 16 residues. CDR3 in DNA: TGCGCCAGCAGCCAAGATCTGCGGGCAGGGGGAACTGAAGCTTTCTTT. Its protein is CASSQDLRAGGTEAFF.

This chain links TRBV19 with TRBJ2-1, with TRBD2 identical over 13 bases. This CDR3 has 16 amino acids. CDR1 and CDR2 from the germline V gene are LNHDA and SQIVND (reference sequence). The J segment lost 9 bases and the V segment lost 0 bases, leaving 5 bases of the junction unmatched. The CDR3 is CASSIDPTSGGFEQFF. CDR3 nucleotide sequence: TGTGCCAGTAGTATAGATCCGACTAGCGGGGGGTTTGAGCAGTTCTTC.

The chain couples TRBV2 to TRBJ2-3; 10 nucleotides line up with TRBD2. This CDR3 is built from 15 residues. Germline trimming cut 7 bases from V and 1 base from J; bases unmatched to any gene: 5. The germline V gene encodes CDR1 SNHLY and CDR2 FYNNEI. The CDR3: CASKVGLAGTDTQYF. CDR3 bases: TGTGCCAGCAAAGTCGGACTAGCGGGCACAGATACGCAGTATTTT.

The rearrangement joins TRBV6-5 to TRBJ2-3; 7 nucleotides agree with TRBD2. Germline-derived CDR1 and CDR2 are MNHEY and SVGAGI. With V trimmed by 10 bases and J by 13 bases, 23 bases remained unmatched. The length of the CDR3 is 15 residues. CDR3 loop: CATLPSSIAGAKEYF. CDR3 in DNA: TGTGCCACCCTCCCCTCATCGATAGCGGGTGCCAAGGAGTATTTT.

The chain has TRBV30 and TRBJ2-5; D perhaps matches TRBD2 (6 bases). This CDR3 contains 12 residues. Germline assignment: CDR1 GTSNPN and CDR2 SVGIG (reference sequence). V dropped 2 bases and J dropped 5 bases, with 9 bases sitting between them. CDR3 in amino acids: CAWSPGRETQYF. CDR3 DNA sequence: TGTGCCTGGAGTCCTGGGAGGGAGACCCAGTACTTC.

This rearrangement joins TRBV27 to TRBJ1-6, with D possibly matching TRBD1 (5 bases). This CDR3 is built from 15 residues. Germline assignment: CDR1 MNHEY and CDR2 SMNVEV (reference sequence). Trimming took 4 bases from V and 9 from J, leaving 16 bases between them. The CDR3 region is CASSSKQAETSPLHF. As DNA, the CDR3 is TGTGCCAGCAGTTCGAAACAGGCTGAGACTTCACCCCTCCACTTT.

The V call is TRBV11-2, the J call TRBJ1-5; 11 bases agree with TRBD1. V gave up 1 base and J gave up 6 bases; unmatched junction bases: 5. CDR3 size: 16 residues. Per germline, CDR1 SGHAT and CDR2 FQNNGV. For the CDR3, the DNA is TGTGCCAGCAGCTTAGCCGGAGGGACAGGGGGTCAGCCCCAGCATTTT. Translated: CASSLAGGTGGQPQHF.